These 11 T cell receptor beta chains originate from one sample sequenced in a study of T cells in Graves' hyperthyroidism and ophthalmopathy. Researchers took RNA transcripts and amplified the TCR beta CDR3 regions from them. The TCR CDR3 was amplified in a first-round RT-PCR using the HTBI primer set. From the multiplex PCR reads, TCRdb called clonotypes with MiXCR, one entry per CDR3 protein. The data show about 720,000 distinct CDR3 sequences, roughly a sixth seen once. Material for sequencing was blood. The source of these receptors is a woman in her fifties or sixties with Graves' hyperthyroidism that later progressed to Graves' ophthalmopathy.

This clonotype has a count of ten or more. The J gene is TRBJ1-2, the V gene TRBV15; 7 bases are a match to TRBD1. Germline V gene data show CDR1 as LNHNV and CDR2 as YYDKDF (reference sequence). The CDR3 totals 14 residues. Trimming cost V 5 bases and J 5 bases; bases outside gene matches: 8. The chain's CDR3 is CATSRETGPYGYTF. The CDR3, as DNA: TGTGCCACCAGCCGGGAGACAGGGCCGTATGGCTACACCTTC.

The V call is TRBV2, the J call TRBJ1-3, with D uncertain. CDR1 SNHLY and CDR2 FYNNEI come from the germline V gene. Trimming cost V 5 bases and J 0 bases, with 11 bases left between them. CDR3 length: 15 amino acids. CDR3 nucleotides: TGTGCCAGCAGTCCTAGATTAAGCTCTGGAAACACCATATATTTT. It codes for CASSPRLSSGNTIYF.

This clonotype was seen only a few times. The rearrangement links TRBV4-1 to TRBJ1-5; 7 bases map to TRBD1. Losses at the gene ends were 0 bases for V and 7 bases for J; bases not matched to a gene: 6. The germline gives CDR1 MGHRA, CDR2 YSYEKL. This CDR3 has 15 amino acids. CDR3: CASSQDDGTAQPQHF. In DNA, the CDR3 is TGCGCCAGCAGCCAAGATGACGGGACAGCCCAGCCCCAGCATTTT.

The V gene is TRBV20-1, the J gene TRBJ1-5, with a weak D call TRBD1 (5 bases). Germline CDR1 is DFQATT and CDR2 is SNEGSKA (reference sequence). This CDR3 comprises 13 residues. Deletions cut 3 bases from V and 5 bases from J, with 11 bases between. The DNA of the CDR3 is TGCAGTGCTAGGTGGGTGGGGGATCAGCCCCAGCATTTT. This encodes CSARWVGDQPQHF.

The chain is built from TRBV7-2 and TRBJ1-1; a weak D match, TRBD1 (5 bases). The germline CDR1 and CDR2 sequences are SGHTA and FQGNSA. Trimming took off 4 bases at V and 4 bases at J, with 16 bases between the two ends. There are 15 residues in the CDR3. Here the CDR3 reads CASSSPRRGLTEAFF. The CDR3 DNA reads as TGTGCCAGCAGCTCGCCTCGACGGGGACTCACTGAAGCTTTCTTT.

This clonotype was recorded a few times. The rearrangement links TRBV2 to TRBJ1-5, with 7 nucleotides matching TRBD1. Germline V gives CDR1 SNHLY, CDR2 FYNNEI. The CDR3 extends over 15 amino acids. V dropped 6 bases and J dropped 2; count of bases not matched to a gene: 7. The CDR3 protein is CASSLTGFGNQPQHF. CDR3 sequence (DNA): TGTGCCAGCAGCTTGACAGGGTTTGGCAATCAGCCCCAGCATTTT. The complete variable domain, with remaining parts taken from reference TRBV2 and TRBJ1-5, reads EPEVTQTPSHQVTQMGQEVILRCVPISNHLYFYWYRQILGQKVEFLVSFYNNEISEKSEIFDDQFSVERPDGSNFTLKIRSTKLEDSAMYFCASSLTGFGNQPQHFGDGTRLSIL.

The chain employs TRBV11-2 and TRBJ1-3; 7 bases agree with TRBD1. Germline V gene lookup returns CDR1 SGHAT and CDR2 FQNNGV. The CDR3 runs 17 residues. The V gene end was trimmed by 5 bases and the J gene end by 0 bases; junction bases not matched to a gene: 10. CDR3 DNA sequence: TGTGCCAGCAGCCCCCGGGACAGAACCCTCTCTGGAAACACCATATATTTT. Translated, it gives CASSPRDRTLSGNTIYF.

There are a few counts of this clonotype. The V gene is TRBV28, the J gene TRBJ2-5; the D gene is possibly TRBD2 (5 bases). The CDR3 has 13 amino acids. Trimming took off 6 bases at V and 5 bases at J, with 13 bases between the two ends. The germline V gene has CDR1 MDHEN and CDR2 SYDVKM. The CDR3 loop reads CASSTAGSETQYF. CDR3 DNA: TGTGCCAGCAGCACCGCGGGTTCGGAGACCCAGTACTTC.

The CDR3: CASSLDRMTGQGPNYGYTF. The CDR3 region has the DNA TGTGCCAGCAGCTTAGATCGAATGACGGGACAGGGACCTAACTATGGCTACACCTTC. The rearrangement joins TRBV7-9 to TRBJ1-2, with TRBD1 matching over 9 bases. Germline CDR1 SEHNR, CDR2 FQNEAQ (reference sequence). The CDR3 runs 19 residues. Trimming at V came to 1 base and at J to 0 bases, leaving 12 bases not matched to a gene.

V usage is TRBV10-1 and J usage is TRBJ2-1, with D possibly TRBD2 on 5 matching bases. From germline, CDR1 is WNHNN and CDR2 SYGVQD (reference sequence). Trimming cost V 11 bases and J 2 bases, with 16 bases left between them. The CDR3 consists of 14 residues. The CDR3 region is CASSDFLAYNEQFF. The CDR3 coding sequence is TGCGCCTCCTCGGACTTCTTAGCCTACAATGAGCAGTTCTTC.

Notes on this clonotype: A much larger clone lies a single base off, so this may be a read error. The rearrangement joins TRBV6-2 or TRBV6-3 to TRBJ2-7, with D hard to call. The V and J ends lost 4 bases and 1 base respectively, with 11 bases between them. Per germline, CDR1 MNHEY and CDR2 SVGEGT. The CDR3 loop spans 14 amino acids. This CDR3 reads CASSSSSLSYEQYF. The CDR3 bases are TGTGCCAGCAGTTCGTCTTCGCTATCCTACGAGCAGTACTTC.